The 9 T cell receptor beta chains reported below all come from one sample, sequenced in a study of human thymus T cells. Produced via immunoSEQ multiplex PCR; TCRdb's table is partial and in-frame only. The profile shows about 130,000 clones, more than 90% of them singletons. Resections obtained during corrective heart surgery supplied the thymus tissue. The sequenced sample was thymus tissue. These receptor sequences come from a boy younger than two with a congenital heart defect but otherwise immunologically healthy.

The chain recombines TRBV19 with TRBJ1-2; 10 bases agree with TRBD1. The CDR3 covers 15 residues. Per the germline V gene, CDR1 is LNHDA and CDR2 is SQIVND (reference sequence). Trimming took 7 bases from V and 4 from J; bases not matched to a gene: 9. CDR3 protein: CASTTSDRGAYGYTF. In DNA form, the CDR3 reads TGTGCCAGTACCACTTCGGACAGGGGGGCCTATGGCTACACCTTC.

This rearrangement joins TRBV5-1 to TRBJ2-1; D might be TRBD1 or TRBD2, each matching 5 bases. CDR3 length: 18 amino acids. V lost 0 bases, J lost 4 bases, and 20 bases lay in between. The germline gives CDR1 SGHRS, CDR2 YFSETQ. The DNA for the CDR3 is TGCGCCAGCAGCTTGGCCAGACAGAGACCCAGACTATACAATGAGCAGTTCTTC. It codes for CASSLARQRPRLYNEQFF.

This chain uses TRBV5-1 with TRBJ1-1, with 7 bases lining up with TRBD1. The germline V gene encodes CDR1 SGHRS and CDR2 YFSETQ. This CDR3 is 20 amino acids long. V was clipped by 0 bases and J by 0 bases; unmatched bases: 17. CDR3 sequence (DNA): TGCGCCAGCAGCTTGGGCCCGTCCGGACAGGCTAAGGGGATGAACACTGAAGCTTTCTTT. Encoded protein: CASSLGPSGQAKGMNTEAFF.

The CDR3 DNA follows: TGTGCCAGCAGCTTAGTCCGCGGGGGCTGGCAGGATACGCAGTATTTT. The encoded protein is CASSLVRGGWQDTQYF. The chain couples TRBV7-2 to TRBJ2-3, with D tentatively TRBD2 (7 bases). CDR1 is SGHTA and CDR2 is FQGNSA in the germline V gene. V lost 1 base, J lost 6 bases, and 17 bases lay in between. The CDR3 loop spans 16 amino acids.

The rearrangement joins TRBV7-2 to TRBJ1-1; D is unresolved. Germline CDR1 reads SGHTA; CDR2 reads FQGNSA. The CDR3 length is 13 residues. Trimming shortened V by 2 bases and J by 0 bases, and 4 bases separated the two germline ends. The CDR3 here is CASSLTLNTEAFF. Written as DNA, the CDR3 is TGTGCCAGCAGCTTAACTCTGAACACTGAAGCTTTCTTT.

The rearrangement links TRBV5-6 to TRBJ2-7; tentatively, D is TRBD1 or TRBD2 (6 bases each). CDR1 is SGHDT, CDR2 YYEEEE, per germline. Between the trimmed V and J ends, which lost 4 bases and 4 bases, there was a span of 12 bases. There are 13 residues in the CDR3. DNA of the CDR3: TGTGCCAGCAGCAGGGGGGAAGAATACGAGCAGTACTTC. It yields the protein CASSRGEEYEQYF.

Here the CDR3 reads CASRPYSTNTGELFF. The CDR3 DNA reads as TGCGCCAGCAGACCTTACAGTACGAACACCGGGGAGCTGTTTTTT. This chain uses TRBV10-2 with TRBJ2-2, with D unclear. This CDR3 contains 15 residues. The germline V and J ends were trimmed by 6 bases and 0 bases, with 11 bases remaining between them. Germline CDR1 and CDR2: WSHSY and SAAADI.

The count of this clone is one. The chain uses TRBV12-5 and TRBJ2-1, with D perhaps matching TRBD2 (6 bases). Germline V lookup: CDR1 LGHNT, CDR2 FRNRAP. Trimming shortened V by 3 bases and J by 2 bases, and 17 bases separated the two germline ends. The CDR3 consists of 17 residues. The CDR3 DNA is TGTGCTAGTGGTTTCTCGCGGGGCAGGCCCCCCTACAATGAGCAGTTCTTC. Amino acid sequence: CASGFSRGRPPYNEQFF.

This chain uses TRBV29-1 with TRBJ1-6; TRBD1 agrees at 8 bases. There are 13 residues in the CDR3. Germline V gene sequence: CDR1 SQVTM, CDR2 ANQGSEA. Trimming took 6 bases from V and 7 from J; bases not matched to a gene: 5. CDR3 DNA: TGCAGCGTCGGGACAGGAGGGAATTCACCCCTCCACTTT. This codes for CSVGTGGNSPLHF.